The 9 T cell receptor beta chains reported below all come from one sample, sequenced in a study of STAT3 mutations in large granular lymphocyte leukemia. The study, taken as a whole, reports: In T-cell large granular lymphocyte leukemia, about half of patients showed multiple immunodominant subclonotypes.

Their cognate antigens are unknown. Data came from immunoSEQ multiplex PCR; TCRdb stores just in-frame clones and leaves some out. The profile shows fewer than 8,500 clones, 91% of them singletons. Sequencing was performed on peripheral blood mononuclear cells. Receptors originate from a man in his forties or fifties with T-cell large granular lymphocyte leukemia. Some clones in this sample may be carry-over from other donors' samples.

The genes are TRBV10-3 and TRBJ1-2; TRBD1 agrees at 8 bases. This CDR3 region has 14 residues. The germline V gene has CDR1 ENHRY and CDR2 SYGVKD. J lost 5 bases, V lost 2 bases, and 4 bases had no gene match. CDR3 in DNA: TGTGCCATCAGTGAGGCGGACAGGGTATATGGCTACACCTTC. Translated, it gives CAISEADRVYGYTF.

The V and J genes are TRBV27 and TRBJ2-5; 9 bases align to TRBD2. This CDR3 contains 14 residues. Trimming took 2 bases from V and 4 from J; bases not matched to a gene: 2. The germline CDR1 and CDR2 sequences are MNHEY and SMNVEV (reference sequence). The CDR3 bases are TGTGCCAGCAGTTTAGGCGGGGGGGCAGAGACCCAGTACTTC. As protein: CASSLGGGAETQYF.

This clone was observed once. This chain joins TRBV27 and TRBJ1-2; D is unclear. Looked up from germline, CDR1 is MNHEY and CDR2 is SMNVEV (reference sequence). This CDR3 contains 13 residues. Trimming took off 4 bases at V and 8 bases at J, with 14 bases between the two ends. The DNA for the CDR3 is TGTGCCAGCAGTTGGGGAAGTGTAGGGGGCTACACCTTC. It translates to CASSWGSVGGYTF.

This rearrangement joins TRBV30 to TRBJ2-7; no reliable D call. Deletions cut 0 bases from V and 2 bases from J, with 11 bases between. The CDR3 covers 14 residues. The germline CDR1 and CDR2 sequences are GTSNPN and SVGIG (reference sequence). This chain's CDR3 is CAWSVSERAYEQYF. In DNA form, the CDR3 reads TGTGCCTGGAGTGTCTCGGAAAGAGCCTACGAGCAGTACTTC.

This chain uses TRBV9 with TRBJ2-1; D not resolved. Germline CDR1 is SGDLS and CDR2 is YYNGEE. CDR3 length: 14 residues. V gave up 0 bases and J gave up 6 bases, with 10 bases separating them. The CDR3 sequence is CASSVGGNLNEQFF. The CDR3 DNA sequence: TGTGCCAGCAGCGTAGGGGGAAACCTCAATGAGCAGTTCTTC. Looking up the rest from reference TRBV9 and TRBJ2-1 gives the full variable domain: DSGVTQTPKHLITATGQRVTLRCSPRSGDLSVYWYQQSLDQGLQFLIQYYNGEERAKGNILERFSAQQFPDLHSELNLSSLELGDSALYFCASSVGGNLNEQFFGPGTRLTVL.

The genes are TRBV2 and TRBJ1-4; the D is unclear. Germline V CDR1 and CDR2: SNHLY, FYNNEI. This CDR3 contains 14 residues. Deletions cut 8 bases from V and 5 bases from J, with 15 bases between. CDR3 bases: TGTGCCAGCTGGCGAGTCCCCGGGAATGAAAAACTGTTTTTT. Translating it yields CASWRVPGNEKLFF.

This clone has only a few counts. The chain recombines TRBV7-8 with TRBJ1-2; perhaps TRBD1 as D (5 bases). V lost 2 bases and J 0 bases, leaving 10 bases between the germline ends. Germline CDR1 SGHVS, CDR2 FQNEAQ. This CDR3 has 15 amino acids. CDR3 loop: CASSLIGEPNYGYTF. In DNA form, the CDR3 reads TGTGCCAGCAGCTTAATAGGGGAGCCTAACTATGGCTACACCTTC.

This clone was found once. This rearrangement joins TRBV7-6 to TRBJ1-2; the D is unclear. The CDR3 extends over 12 amino acids. The germline CDR1 and CDR2 sequences are SGHVS and FNYEAQ. Trimming left V 1 base short and J 8 bases short, with 8 bases between. CDR3 amino acids: CASSLDSDGYTF. The CDR3 DNA reads TGTGCCAGCAGCTTAGATTCCGACGGCTACACCTTC.

The genes are TRBV12-5 and TRBJ2-5; a weak D match, TRBD1 (6 bases). CDR1 and CDR2 from the germline V gene are LGHNT and FRNRAP. CDR3 size: 12 residues. V was pared by 5 bases and J by 10 bases, with 14 bases between. In DNA form, the CDR3 reads TGTGCTAGTGGTCCGACACAGGGCGACCAGTACTTC. Translated: CASGPTQGDQYF.